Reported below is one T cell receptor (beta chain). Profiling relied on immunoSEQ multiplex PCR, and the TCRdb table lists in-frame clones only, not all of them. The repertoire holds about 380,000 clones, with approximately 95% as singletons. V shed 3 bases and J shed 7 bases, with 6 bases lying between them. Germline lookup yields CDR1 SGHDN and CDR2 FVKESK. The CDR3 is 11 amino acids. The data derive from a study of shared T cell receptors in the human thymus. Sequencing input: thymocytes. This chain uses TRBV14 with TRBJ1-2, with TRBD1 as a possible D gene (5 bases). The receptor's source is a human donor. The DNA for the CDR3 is TGTGCCAGCAGCCAGGGGGGTGGCTACACCTTC. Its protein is CASSQGGGYTF. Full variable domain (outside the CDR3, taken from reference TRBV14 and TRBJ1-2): EAGVTQFPSHSVIEKGQTVTLRCDPISGHDNLYWYRRVMGKEIKFLLHFVKESKQDESGMPNNRFLAERTGGTYSTLKVQPAELEDSGVYFCASSQGGGYTFGSGTRLTVV.